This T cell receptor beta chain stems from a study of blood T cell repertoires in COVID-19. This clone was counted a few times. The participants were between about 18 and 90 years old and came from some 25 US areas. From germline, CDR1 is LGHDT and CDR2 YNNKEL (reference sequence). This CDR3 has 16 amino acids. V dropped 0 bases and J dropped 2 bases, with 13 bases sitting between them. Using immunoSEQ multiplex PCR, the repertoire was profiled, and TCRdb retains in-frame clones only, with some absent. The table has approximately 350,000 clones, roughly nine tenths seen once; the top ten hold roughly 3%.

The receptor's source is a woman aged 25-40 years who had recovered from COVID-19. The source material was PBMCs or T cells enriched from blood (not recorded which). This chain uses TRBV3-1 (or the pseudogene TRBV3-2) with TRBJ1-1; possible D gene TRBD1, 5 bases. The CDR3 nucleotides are TGTGCCAGCAGCCAAGAGGGGCCAGTTCCTAACACTGAAGCTTTCTTT. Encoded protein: CASSQEGPVPNTEAFF.